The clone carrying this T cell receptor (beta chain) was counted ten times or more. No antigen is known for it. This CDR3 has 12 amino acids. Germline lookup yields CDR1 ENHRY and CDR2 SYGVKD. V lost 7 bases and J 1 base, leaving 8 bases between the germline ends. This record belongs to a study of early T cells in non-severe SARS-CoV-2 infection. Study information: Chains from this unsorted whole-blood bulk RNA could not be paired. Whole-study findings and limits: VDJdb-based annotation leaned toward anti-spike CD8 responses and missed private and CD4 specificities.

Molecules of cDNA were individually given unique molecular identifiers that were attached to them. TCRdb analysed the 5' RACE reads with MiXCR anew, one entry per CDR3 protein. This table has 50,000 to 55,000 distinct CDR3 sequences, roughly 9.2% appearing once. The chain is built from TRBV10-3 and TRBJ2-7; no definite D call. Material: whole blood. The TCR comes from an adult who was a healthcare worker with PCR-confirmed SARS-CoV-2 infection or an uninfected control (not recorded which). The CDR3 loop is CAITDQSYEQYF. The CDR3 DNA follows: TGTGCCATCACAGACCAGTCCTACGAGCAGTACTTC.